Sequencing of this T cell receptor beta chain was carried out in a study of T-cell memory formation after mild COVID-19. Across the study: The TCR clusters were mostly specific to one donor. General study points: Day 15 to 85 contractors were CD4/CD8 balanced; later expanders leaned CD4+. Researchers report contracting CD4+ clones mostly in CM and EM, with CD8+ clones in EMRA.

Using constant-segment primers, 5'RACE produced TCR alpha and TCR beta cDNA libraries carrying sample barcodes and UMIs. Using its own MiXCR run on the 5' RACE reads, TCRdb lists one record per CDR3 protein. The sample lists over 450,000 distinct CDR3 sequences, over 20% seen once, with approximately 12% in the top ten. Germline CDR1 and CDR2: MNHEY and SMNVEV (reference sequence). V lost 5 bases and J 8 bases, leaving 15 bases between the germline ends. The CDR3 is 13 residues long. Concerning this clonotype: Its antigen remains unknown.

The specimen sequenced was PBMCs or a T cell subset sorted from them (not recorded which). The receptor was isolated from an adult woman who had mild COVID-19 (a few samples of this study predate the infection). Cell type and time point are not known. The gene calls are TRBV27 and TRBJ1-1; D is perhaps TRBD1 (5 bases). The CDR3 DNA sequence: TGTGCCAGCAGTCCCCCAGACAGATCCGAAGCTTTCTTT. It yields the protein CASSPPDRSEAFF.